The TCR beta chain described here comes from a study of human versus mouse CDR3 diversity and MHC coevolution (dated by TCRdb to 2016 to 2017). Regarding the complete study: According to reports, the immunoSEQ assay detects one in 200,000 T cells and minimizes multiplex PCR amplification bias. Valid reads per sample ranged from roughly 5.5 x 10^6 to 1.8 x 10^7 across mouse and human samples. Human naive CD4 T cell repertoires were used as a reference for TCR selection on multiple MHC II alleles and were compared with human-TCR-locus transgenic mice carrying single MHC II. Three healthy volunteer blood donors were included in the human cohort, with one aged 30 to 40, one aged 40 to 50 and one aged 60 to 69 at collection.

The CDR3 goes from the cysteine to the phenylalanine over 20 residues. Only the CDR3 DNA is retained, 60 bases long and in frame from the first base. Relative to germline, V is missing 3 bases and J is missing 5 bases, with 22 bases of the junction outside any gene match. As for this clone: What this receptor recognizes is not known. Base qualities are not recorded, but no much larger clone differs from it by a single base.

The QIAGEN blood and tissue kit was used to extract genomic DNA from the sorted cells, and that DNA was then quantified on a NanoDrop 1000. Using multiplex PCR of genomic DNA, the immunoSEQ platform deep sequenced and quantified the TCR alpha and beta chains. The published analysis was carried out like this. TCR sequences were annotated using IMGT gene and region definitions. Out-of-frame rearrangements served as a stand-in for the preselection repertoire and were compared with in-frame clonotypes. The iCHAO1 estimator supplied with the immunoSEQ platform was used to estimate repertoire size. A Gini index, which is based on the Lorenz curve, was applied to in-frame amino acid clonotypes to measure clonal inequality. The intersect function in the R package tcR was used to count shared clonotypes, while the Jaccard index served to score similarity. V, J and V-J usage frequencies went into a principal component analysis run with the R prcomp function, with no normalization applied. This immuneACCESS table, as held by TCRdb, lists in-frame sequences with V and J called but not all clones. Of the missing ones, under half trace to an unresolved V gene in checked studies; the others have no known cause. V and J calls and clone size are given by that table; D and trimming were obtained from the DNA. This sample is represented by about 60,000 clones; roughly 93% of them were singletons. Clones ranked in the top ten supply 15% to 20% of the sample.

Beyond this particular receptor, the publication reports: According to iCHAO1 estimates, humans had the largest TCR beta repertoire, roughly 1.5 million clonotypes, which was attributed likely to selection by multiple MHC II molecules. On average, more CDR3 deletions and insertions were observed in humans than in mice, indicating greater exonuclease and TdT activity. Because human T cells were selected on roughly 6 MHC II alleles, repertoire diversity in humans and mice was not considered directly comparable. Among all the groups compared, the lowest clonal inequality scores came from most of the three human donors.

Fluorescence-activated cell sorting was used to isolate naive CD4 T cells, defined as CD45RO-negative and CD62L-positive, from PBMCs. Each donor gave roughly 50 ml of fresh peripheral blood, from which PBMCs were isolated by Ficoll density centrifugation. All samples were sorted on a FACSAria III instrument and reached purity above 90%. The sequence was collected from a person aged 55 to 75 in good health. Material for sequencing was naive CD4+ T cells from blood. This sample's cell subset or site label indicates: CD45RO-negative CD62L-positive naive CD4 T cells. The chain employs TRBV5-3 and TRBJ2-3; 9 nucleotides in the junction match TRBD2. TRBV5-3 qualifies as an ORF whose function is uncertain. The nucleotide sequence reads as follows: TGTGCCAGAAGCTGCCCGGGCGGGGGGGCTGAGGAGCCAGGGGGAGATACGCAGTATTTT. This is translated as CARSCPGGGAEEPGGDTQYF.